This is a list of T cell receptor beta chains from one sample in a study of blood T cell repertoires in COVID-19. Assay used: immunoSEQ multiplex PCR; TCRdb lists only in-frame clones, some missing. Here the sample spans 85,000 to 130,000 clones, around nine tenths being singletons. Sequencing was performed on peripheral blood. These TCRs come from a human donor in a cohort sampled during active COVID-19. Each CDR3 is given with its conserved first and last residue. A D gene is named only where the DNA matches it firmly. The size of a clone is reported for some rows only, either as once, few or many, or as a class for expanded clones.

CDR3nt	CDR3aa	d_gene	v_gene	j_gene	abundance
TGTGCCAGCCGCGGGGGCCGCTCTCGCGAGCAGTACTTC	CASRGGRSREQYF	.	TRBV13	TRBJ2-7	.
TGTGCCAGCAGCCAAGGACTCGGGGGCTACACCTTC	CASSQGLGGYTF	.	TRBV4-2	TRBJ1-2	.
TGTGCCAGCAGCCCCAGGGCGTATACCGGGGAGCTGTTTTTT	CASSPRAYTGELFF	.	TRBV5-5	TRBJ2-2	.
TGTGCCAGCAGCCCCCGGGACAGTCACTATGGCTACACCTTC	CASSPRDSHYGYTF	TRBD1	TRBV9	TRBJ1-2	once
TGTGCCATCAGTGTCGGGGGGCCCGCGACTGAAGCTTTCTTT	CAISVGGPATEAFF	.	TRBV10-3	TRBJ1-1	once
TGTGCCAGCAGTTTTACTAGCGACTCCTACAATGAGCAGTTCTTC	CASSFTSDSYNEQFF	TRBD2	TRBV9	TRBJ2-1	.
TGTGCTAGTGGTTTGTTCCCGGGACAGGGATTTTATAGCAATCAGCCCCAGCATTTT	CASGLFPGQGFYSNQPQHF	TRBD1	TRBV12-5	TRBJ1-5	.
TGTGCCAGCAGCAAAGACAGGGGGCTTGGTGAAGCTTTCTTT	CASSKDRGLGEAFF	TRBD1	TRBV3-1/TRBV3-2	TRBJ1-1	.
TGTGCCAGCAGCCCGAATGGGGAGTTGGTCGAGCAGTACTTC	CASSPNGELVEQYF	.	TRBV4-2	TRBJ2-7	.
TGCAGTGCTAGACAGGGAAATGGCTACACCTTC	CSARQGNGYTF	.	TRBV20-1	TRBJ1-2	.
TGTGCCAGCGCTAGCGGGAGAGGAACCGGGGAGCTGTTTTTT	CASASGRGTGELFF	TRBD2	TRBV3-1/TRBV3-2	TRBJ2-2	.
TGCAGCGTTGAACTCCGCCGGACAGGGGAGCCTGCCGAGCAGTACTTC	CSVELRRTGEPAEQYF	TRBD1	TRBV29-1	TRBJ2-7	.
TGTGCAAGTCGCTTAGGAGGGGGTCTTGGTCACTTTGGTGGCTACACCTTC	CASRLGGGLGHFGGYTF	.	TRBV12-2	TRBJ1-2	.
TGTGCCAGCAGTTCTACCGGGACAGATGCTAACTATGGCTACACCTTC	CASSSTGTDANYGYTF	TRBD1	TRBV6-2/TRBV6-3	TRBJ1-2	.
TGTGCCAGCAGCCATAGTGAGGCGGGGAGAGAGACCCAGTACTTC	CASSHSEAGRETQYF	.	TRBV3-1/TRBV3-2	TRBJ2-5	.
TGTGCCAGCAGCCCTACTAGGACTAGCACAGATACGCAGTATTTT	CASSPTRTSTDTQYF	.	TRBV3-1/TRBV3-2	TRBJ2-3	.
TGTGCCATCAGTGAGATGGCTAGCGGGAGCACAGATACGCAGTATTTT	CAISEMASGSTDTQYF	TRBD2	TRBV10-3	TRBJ2-3	.
TGCAGTGCTAGTAGGCGGACAGGGTCGAACGGGGGGTACTTC	CSASRRTGSNGGYF	TRBD1	TRBV20-1	TRBJ2-7	.
TGTGCCAGCAGTGAAGGCGTAGCGGGGGGGCCGGATACGCAGTATTTT	CASSEGVAGGPDTQYF	TRBD2	TRBV25-1	TRBJ2-3	.
TGTGCCAGCAGCTTAGAGGCCAGGGGACCGTACAATGAGCAGTTCTTC	CASSLEARGPYNEQFF	.	TRBV7-2	TRBJ2-1	once
TGCGCCAGCAGCCAAGAAAGAGCAGGGGTCTATGGCTACACCTTC	CASSQERAGVYGYTF	.	TRBV4-3	TRBJ1-2	.
TGTGCCAGCGTCCCCTCGGGAAGGGAGTGGAACACTGAAGCTTTCTTT	CASVPSGREWNTEAFF	.	TRBV28	TRBJ1-1	.
TGCGCCAGCAGCTTCGGGGGATCTAGCACAGATACGCAGTATTTT	CASSFGGSSTDTQYF	.	TRBV5-1	TRBJ2-3	few